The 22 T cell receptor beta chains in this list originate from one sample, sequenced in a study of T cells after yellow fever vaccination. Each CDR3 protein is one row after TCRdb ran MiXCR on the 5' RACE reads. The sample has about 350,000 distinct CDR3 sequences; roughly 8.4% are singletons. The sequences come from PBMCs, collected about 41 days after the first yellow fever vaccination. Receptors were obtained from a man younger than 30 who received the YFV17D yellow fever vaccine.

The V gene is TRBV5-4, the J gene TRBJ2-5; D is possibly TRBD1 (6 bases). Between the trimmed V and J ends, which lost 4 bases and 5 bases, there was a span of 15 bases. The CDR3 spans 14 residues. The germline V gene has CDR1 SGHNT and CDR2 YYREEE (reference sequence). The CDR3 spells CASSAKGVLETQYF. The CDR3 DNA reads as TGTGCCAGCAGCGCCAAGGGGGTGTTGGAGACCCAGTACTTC.

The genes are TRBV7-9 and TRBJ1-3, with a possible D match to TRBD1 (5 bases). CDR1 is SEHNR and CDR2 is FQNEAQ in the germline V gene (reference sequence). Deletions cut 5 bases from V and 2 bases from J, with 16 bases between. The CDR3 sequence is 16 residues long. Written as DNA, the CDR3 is TGTGCCAGCAGCGGGGGGTACGAGATCACTGGAAACACCATATATTTT. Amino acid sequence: CASSGGYEITGNTIYF.

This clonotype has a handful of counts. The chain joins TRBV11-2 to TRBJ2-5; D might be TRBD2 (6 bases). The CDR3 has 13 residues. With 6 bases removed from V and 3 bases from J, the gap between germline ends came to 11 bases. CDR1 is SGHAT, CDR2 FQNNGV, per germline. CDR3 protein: CASRRGTEETQYF. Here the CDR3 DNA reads TGTGCCAGCAGACGGGGGACGGAAGAGACCCAGTACTTC.

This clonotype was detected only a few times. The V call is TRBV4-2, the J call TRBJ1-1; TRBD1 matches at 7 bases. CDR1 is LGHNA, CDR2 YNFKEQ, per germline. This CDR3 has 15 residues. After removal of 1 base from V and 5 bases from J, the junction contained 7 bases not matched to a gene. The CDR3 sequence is CASSQVGDSRTEAFF. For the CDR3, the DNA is TGTGCCAGCAGCCAAGTGGGGGACAGTAGGACTGAAGCTTTCTTT.

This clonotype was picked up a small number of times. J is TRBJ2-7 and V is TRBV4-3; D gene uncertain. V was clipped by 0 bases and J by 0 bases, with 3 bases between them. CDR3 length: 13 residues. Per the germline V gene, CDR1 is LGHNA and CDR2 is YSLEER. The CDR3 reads CASSQEFSYEQYF. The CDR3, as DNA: TGCGCCAGCAGCCAAGAATTCTCCTACGAGCAGTACTTC.

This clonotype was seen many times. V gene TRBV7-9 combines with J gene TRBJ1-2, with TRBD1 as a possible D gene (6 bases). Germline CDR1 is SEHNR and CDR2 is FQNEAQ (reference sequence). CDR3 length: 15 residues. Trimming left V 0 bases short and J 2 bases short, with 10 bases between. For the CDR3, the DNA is TGTGCCAGCAGCTTAGCTGCGGACAGAAACTATGGCTACACCTTC. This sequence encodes CASSLAADRNYGYTF.

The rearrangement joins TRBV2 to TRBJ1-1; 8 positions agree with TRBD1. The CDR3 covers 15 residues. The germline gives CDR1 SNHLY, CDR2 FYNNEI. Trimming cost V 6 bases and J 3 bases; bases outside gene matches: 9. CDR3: CASRERQGSHTEAFF. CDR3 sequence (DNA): TGTGCCAGCAGAGAGAGACAGGGGTCGCACACTGAAGCTTTCTTT.

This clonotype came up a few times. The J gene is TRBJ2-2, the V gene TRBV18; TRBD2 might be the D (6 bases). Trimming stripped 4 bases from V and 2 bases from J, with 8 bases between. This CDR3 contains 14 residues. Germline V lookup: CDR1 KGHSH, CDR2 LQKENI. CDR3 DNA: TGTGCCAGCTCACAGACTAGAAACACCGGGGAGCTGTTTTTT. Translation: CASSQTRNTGELFF.

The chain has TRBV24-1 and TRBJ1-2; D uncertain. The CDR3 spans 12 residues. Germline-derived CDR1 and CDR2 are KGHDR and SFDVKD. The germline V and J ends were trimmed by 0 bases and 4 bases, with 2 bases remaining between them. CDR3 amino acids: CATSDLVYGYTF. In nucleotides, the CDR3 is TGTGCCACCAGTGATTTGGTCTATGGCTACACCTTC.

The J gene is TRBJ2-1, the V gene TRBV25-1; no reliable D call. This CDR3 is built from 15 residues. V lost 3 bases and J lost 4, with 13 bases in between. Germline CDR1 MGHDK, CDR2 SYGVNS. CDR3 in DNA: TGTGCCAGCAGTGATCGACAAACACGGTACAATGAGCAGTTCTTC. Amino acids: CASSDRQTRYNEQFF.

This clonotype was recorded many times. The CDR3 is CSAREGGTGTEAFF. The CDR3 bases are TGCAGTGCTAGAGAAGGGGGGACAGGGACGGAAGCTTTCTTT. J is TRBJ1-1 and V is TRBV20-1; TRBD1 aligns across 9 bases. Germline V gene data show CDR1 as DFQATT and CDR2 as SNEGSKA (reference sequence). The length of the CDR3 is 14 residues. The junction had 7 bases not matched to a gene; V was cut back by 0 bases and J by 8 bases.

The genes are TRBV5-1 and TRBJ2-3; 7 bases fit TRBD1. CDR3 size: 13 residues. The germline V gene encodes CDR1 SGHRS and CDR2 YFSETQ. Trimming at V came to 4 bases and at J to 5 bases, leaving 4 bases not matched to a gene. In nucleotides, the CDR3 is TGCGCCAGCAGCACTAACAGGGGAGATACGCAGTATTTT. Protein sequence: CASSTNRGDTQYF. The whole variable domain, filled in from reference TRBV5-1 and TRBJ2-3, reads KAGVTQTPRYLIKTRGQQVTLSCSPISGHRSVSWYQQTPGQGLQFLFEYFSETQRNKGNFPGRFSGRQFSNSRSEMNVSTLELGDSALYLCASSTNRGDTQYFGPGTRLTVL.

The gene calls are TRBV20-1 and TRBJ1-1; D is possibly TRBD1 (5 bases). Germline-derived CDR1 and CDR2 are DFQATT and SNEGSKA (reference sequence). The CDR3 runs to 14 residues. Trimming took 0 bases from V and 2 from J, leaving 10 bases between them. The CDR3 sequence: CSARDGGGNTEAFF. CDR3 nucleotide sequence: TGCAGTGCTAGAGACGGGGGGGGAAACACTGAAGCTTTCTTT.

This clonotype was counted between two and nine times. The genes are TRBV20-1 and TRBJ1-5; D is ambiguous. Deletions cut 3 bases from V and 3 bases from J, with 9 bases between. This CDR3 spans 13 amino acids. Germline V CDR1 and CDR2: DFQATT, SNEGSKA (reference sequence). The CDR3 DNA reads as TGCAGTGCTAGTTCTGGGGACAATCAGCCCCAGCATTTT. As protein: CSASSGDNQPQHF.

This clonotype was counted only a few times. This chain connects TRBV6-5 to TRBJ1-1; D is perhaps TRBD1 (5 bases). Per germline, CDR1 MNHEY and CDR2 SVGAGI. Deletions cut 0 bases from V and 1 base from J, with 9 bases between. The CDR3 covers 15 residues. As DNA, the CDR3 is TGTGCCAGCAGTTACTCGTGGCAGGGGAACACTGAAGCTTTCTTT. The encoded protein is CASSYSWQGNTEAFF.

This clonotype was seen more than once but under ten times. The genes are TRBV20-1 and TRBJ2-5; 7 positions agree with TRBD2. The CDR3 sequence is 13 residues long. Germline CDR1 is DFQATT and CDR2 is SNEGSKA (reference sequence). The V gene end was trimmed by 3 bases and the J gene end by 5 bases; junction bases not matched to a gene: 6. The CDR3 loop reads CSASGLAAETQYF. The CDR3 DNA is TGCAGTGCTAGTGGCCTAGCGGCTGAGACCCAGTACTTC.

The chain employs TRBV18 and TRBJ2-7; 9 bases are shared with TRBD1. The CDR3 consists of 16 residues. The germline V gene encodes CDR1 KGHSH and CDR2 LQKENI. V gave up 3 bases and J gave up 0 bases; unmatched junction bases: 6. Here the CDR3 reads CASSPGGQGISYEQYF. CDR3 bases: TGTGCCAGCTCACCGGGGGGACAGGGCATCTCCTACGAGCAGTACTTC.

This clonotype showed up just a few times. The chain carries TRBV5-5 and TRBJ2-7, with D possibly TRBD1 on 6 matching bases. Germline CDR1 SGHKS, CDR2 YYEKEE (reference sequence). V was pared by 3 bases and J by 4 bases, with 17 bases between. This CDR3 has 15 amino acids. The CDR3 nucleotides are TGTGCCAGCAGCTCCCCTGGACAGAAACCTTACGAGCAGTACGTC. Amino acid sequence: CASSSPGQKPYEQYV.

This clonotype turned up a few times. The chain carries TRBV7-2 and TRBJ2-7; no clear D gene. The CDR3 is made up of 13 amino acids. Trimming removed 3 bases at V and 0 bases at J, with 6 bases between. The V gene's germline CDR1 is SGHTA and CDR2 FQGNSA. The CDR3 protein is CASSFTSSYEQYF. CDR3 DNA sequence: TGTGCCAGCAGCTTCACAAGCTCCTACGAGCAGTACTTC.

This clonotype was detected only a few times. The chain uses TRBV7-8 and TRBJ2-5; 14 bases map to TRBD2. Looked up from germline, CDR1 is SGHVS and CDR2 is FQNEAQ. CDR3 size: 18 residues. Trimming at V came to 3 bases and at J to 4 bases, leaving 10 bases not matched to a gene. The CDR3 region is CASSLPRLAGGPGETQYF. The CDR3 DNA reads TGTGCCAGCAGCTTGCCCAGACTAGCGGGGGGGCCTGGAGAGACCCAGTACTTC.

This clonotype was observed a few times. CDR3 residues: CASLSGANVLTF. Written as DNA, the CDR3 is TGTGCCAGCCTTTCTGGGGCCAACGTCCTGACTTTC. The chain is built from TRBV2 and TRBJ2-6; no clear D. This CDR3 contains 12 residues. Trimming left V 8 bases short and J 1 base short, with 3 bases between. Germline CDR1 SNHLY, CDR2 FYNNEI.

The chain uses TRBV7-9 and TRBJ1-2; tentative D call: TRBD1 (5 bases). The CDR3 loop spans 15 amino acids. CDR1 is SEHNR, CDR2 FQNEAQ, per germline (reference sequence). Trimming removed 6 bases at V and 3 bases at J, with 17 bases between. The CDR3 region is CASRIQDPGDYGYTF. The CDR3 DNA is TGTGCCAGCAGGATTCAGGATCCGGGGGACTATGGCTACACCTTC.